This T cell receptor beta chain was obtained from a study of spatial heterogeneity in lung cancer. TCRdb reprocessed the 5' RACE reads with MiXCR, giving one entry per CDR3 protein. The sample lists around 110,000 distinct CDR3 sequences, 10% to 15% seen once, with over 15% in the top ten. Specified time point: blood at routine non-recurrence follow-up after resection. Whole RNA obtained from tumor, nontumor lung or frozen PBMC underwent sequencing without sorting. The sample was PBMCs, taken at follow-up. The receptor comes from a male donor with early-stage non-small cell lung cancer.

Here the CDR3 reads CASSLDVSQPGEQFF. The CDR3 DNA reads TGTGCCAGCAGCTTGGATGTGAGCCAACCTGGGGAGCAGTTCTTC. The rearrangement links TRBV5-6 to TRBJ2-1; D is undetermined. The CDR3 covers 15 residues. Germline CDR1 is SGHDT and CDR2 is YYEEEE. V gave up 0 bases and J gave up 10 bases, with 17 bases separating them.